This TCR beta chain was observed in a study of T-cell memory formation after mild COVID-19. Germline V gene sequence: CDR1 GTSNPN, CDR2 SVGIG (reference sequence). Trimming cost V 2 bases and J 6 bases, with 10 bases left between them. The length of the CDR3 is 12 residues. TCRdb reanalysed the 5' RACE reads using MiXCR and keeps one entry per CDR3 protein. The sample comprises roughly 500,000 distinct CDR3 sequences, around 21% of which are singletons, and around 13% rests with the top ten. Sequencing was done on a sample of PBMCs or a T cell subset sorted from them (not recorded which). The chain recombines TRBV30 with TRBJ1-1, with D unclear. The source is an adult woman who had mild COVID-19 (a few samples of this study predate the infection). Cell type and time point are not known. The CDR3 spells CAWSKGYSEAFF. In DNA, the CDR3 is TGTGCCTGGAGTAAAGGTTATTCTGAAGCTTTCTTT.